This T cell receptor beta chain was sequenced during a study of blood T cell repertoires in COVID-19. Turning to the study itself: T cells, B-cell-depleted T cells, or PBMCs supplied cDNA or gDNA.

Enrolled through a virtual design, the participants were between roughly 18 and 95 years of age and came from fewer than 30 US areas. Membership in each cohort depended on participant-reported clinical history. As originally analysed: For nucleated cells, counts were estimated from reference gene primer amplification. The data were produced by immunoSEQ multiplex PCR, yet TCRdb's version contains in-frame clones alone and is incomplete. V and J calls and clone size are as listed in that table; D and trimming were resolved from the DNA. Found here are 250,000 to 300,000 clones, approximately 91% of them singletons; the top ten hold about 2%. This CDR3 comprises 16 residues. Trimming removed 4 bases from V and 4 bases from J; junction bases left unmatched: 13. The germline gives CDR1 SGHKS, CDR2 YYEKEE (reference sequence).

The sample was PBMCs or T cells enriched from blood (not recorded which). The clonotype originates from a woman aged 35 to 49 with acute COVID-19. The chain uses TRBV5-5 and TRBJ1-1, with TRBD1 matching over 7 bases. The CDR3 coding sequence is TGTGCCAGCAGCCGTACAGGGGCCCCCGCCCCCACTGAAGCTTTCTTT. Its protein product is CASSRTGAPAPTEAFF.